This entry lists 18 T cell receptor beta chains sequenced from one sample in a study of blood T cell repertoires in COVID-19. TCRdb's copy holds only in-frame clones and misses some; the assay was immunoSEQ multiplex PCR. The sample lists about 110,000 clones; 88% were seen once. The sample was peripheral blood. Receptor source: a human donor in a cohort sampled during active COVID-19.

This clone showed up just a few times. The CDR3 sequence: CASSDYPPGVDYNEQFF. CDR3 DNA sequence: TGCGCCAGCAGTGATTATCCCCCGGGGGTCGACTACAATGAGCAGTTCTTC. The rearrangement uses TRBV10-2 and TRBJ2-1, with a tentative D call TRBD2 (6 bases). The CDR3 consists of 17 residues. The V and J ends lost 3 bases and 3 bases respectively, with 18 bases between them. Germline CDR1 is WSHSY and CDR2 is SAAADI.

The chain joins TRBV7-9 to TRBJ2-1; TRBD2 is a possible D gene (6 bases). The V gene lost 5 bases and the J gene lost 7 bases, with 18 bases spanning the gap. The length of the CDR3 is 15 residues. Germline loops: CDR1 SEHNR, CDR2 FQNEAQ (reference sequence). The CDR3 DNA is TGTGCCAGCAGCGGTACGGGGGACGCAGGGAATGAGCAGTTCTTC. This translates into CASSGTGDAGNEQFF.

The V gene is TRBV5-1, the J gene TRBJ2-7; TRBD1 is a possible D gene (6 bases). V lost 5 bases and J lost 6, with 15 bases in between. Germline-derived CDR1 and CDR2 are SGHRS and YFSETQ. This CDR3 is 13 amino acids long. This chain's CDR3 is CASRGASYAEQYF. Written as DNA, the CDR3 is TGCGCCAGCAGGGGGGCAAGTTACGCCGAGCAGTACTTC.

The CDR3 spells CSASRRLAANNEQFF. The CDR3, as DNA: TGCAGTGCTAGTCGTAGGCTAGCGGCAAACAATGAGCAGTTCTTC. The rearrangement uses TRBV20-1 and TRBJ2-1; the match to TRBD2 covers 7 bases. CDR3 length: 15 residues. After removal of 3 bases from V and 5 bases from J, the junction contained 10 bases not matched to a gene. Per germline, CDR1 DFQATT and CDR2 SNEGSKA (reference sequence).

By sample share, this clone is large. V and J are TRBV12-5 and TRBJ2-7; D perhaps matches TRBD1 (5 bases). V lost 1 base and J 3 bases, leaving 7 bases between the germline ends. The CDR3 extends over 13 amino acids. From germline, CDR1 is LGHNT and CDR2 FRNRAP. CDR3 in DNA: TGTGCTAGTGGTTTGGGACAGTTCTACGAGCAGTACTTC. It encodes CASGLGQFYEQYF.

The chain uses TRBV5-6 and TRBJ1-1, with a tentative D call TRBD1 (6 bases). There are 14 residues in the CDR3. Trimming took off 4 bases at V and 0 bases at J, with 10 bases between the two ends. The germline V gene encodes CDR1 SGHDT and CDR2 YYEEEE. The CDR3 sequence is CASSLDSMNTEAFF. Written as DNA, the CDR3 is TGTGCCAGCAGCCTGGACAGTATGAACACTGAAGCTTTCTTT.

V gene TRBV19 combines with J gene TRBJ1-5; D gene uncertain. Per germline, CDR1 LNHDA and CDR2 SQIVND (reference sequence). V lost 2 bases and J 0 bases, leaving 8 bases between the germline ends. This CDR3 contains 15 residues. This CDR3 is CASSISGGSNQPQHF. The CDR3 DNA sequence: TGTGCCAGTAGTATATCTGGCGGTAGCAATCAGCCCCAGCATTTT.

The genes are TRBV19 and TRBJ1-1; 7 bases are shared with TRBD1. The CDR3 sequence is 17 residues long. The trim removed 7 bases at V and 1 base at J, leaving 15 bases unmatched. The V gene's germline CDR1 is LNHDA and CDR2 SQIVND (reference sequence). The CDR3 DNA sequence: TGTGCCAGTACCGCCGGGACAGAGCTAGGAAGGAACACTGAAGCTTTCTTT. It translates to CASTAGTELGRNTEAFF. The full variable domain, rest sourced from reference TRBV19 and TRBJ1-1, is DGGITQSPKYLFRKEGQNVTLSCEQNLNHDAMYWYRQDPGQGLRLIYYSQIVNDFQKGDIAEGYSVSREKKESFPLTVTSAQKNPTAFYLCASTAGTELGRNTEAFFGQGTRLTVV.

The CDR3 loop is CASSLAGLPPGELFF. The DNA for the CDR3 is TGTGCCAGCAGCTTGGCCGGACTCCCCCCCGGGGAGCTGTTTTTT. This chain connects TRBV5-6 to TRBJ2-2; TRBD2 is a possible D gene (5 bases). CDR3 length: 15 amino acids. Deletions cut 0 bases from V and 6 bases from J, with 12 bases between. CDR1 and CDR2 (germline): SGHDT, YYEEEE. The full variable domain, completed using reference TRBV5-6 and TRBJ2-2, is DAGVTQSPTHLIKTRGQQVTLRCSPKSGHDTVSWYQQALGQGPQFIFQYYEEEERQRGNFPDRFSGHQFPNYSSELNVNALLLGDSALYLCASSLAGLPPGELFFGEGSRLTVL.

The chain employs TRBV5-6 and TRBJ2-7; 7 positions agree with TRBD2. Germline trimming cut 1 base from V and 3 bases from J; bases unmatched to any gene: 4. Germline values: CDR1 SGHDT, CDR2 YYEEEE. The CDR3 is made up of 14 amino acids. The CDR3 nucleotides read TGTGCCAGCAGCTTGCAACCGGGGGGCTACGAGCAGTACTTC. It specifies CASSLQPGGYEQYF.

V usage is TRBV7-9 and J usage is TRBJ1-2, with D possibly TRBD1 on 5 matching bases. Looked up from germline, CDR1 is SEHNR and CDR2 is FQNEAQ (reference sequence). Trimming shortened V by 0 bases and J by 2 bases, and 10 bases separated the two germline ends. The CDR3 has 15 residues. The CDR3 region has the DNA TGTGCCAGCAGCTTAGCAGGGGCCGTCAACTATGGCTACACCTTC. It specifies CASSLAGAVNYGYTF.

This clone came up once. The V gene is TRBV9, the J gene TRBJ1-4; 9 bases fit TRBD1. CDR1 SGDLS and CDR2 YYNGEE come from the germline V gene. V trimming: 2 bases; J trimming: 7 bases; junction bases outside the gene matches: 6. This CDR3 is 15 amino acids long. CDR3 bases: TGTGCCAGCAGCGTCACAGGGGGCGCCGGTGAAAAACTGTTTTTT. Residues: CASSVTGGAGEKLFF.

This clone was observed once. V gene TRBV9 combines with J gene TRBJ2-1; TRBD1 matches at 9 bases. CDR1 SGDLS and CDR2 YYNGEE come from the germline V gene. V trimming: 1 base; J trimming: 2 bases; junction bases outside the gene matches: 4. CDR3 size: 16 residues. The CDR3 loop reads CASSVLGQGTYNEQFF. For the CDR3, the DNA is TGTGCCAGCAGCGTATTGGGACAGGGAACCTACAATGAGCAGTTCTTC.

The chain uses TRBV6-6 and TRBJ2-7; TRBD1 matches at 10 bases. The ends lost 7 bases at V and 3 bases at J; junction bases unmatched: 9. Germline V lookup: CDR1 MNHNY, CDR2 SVGAGI (reference sequence). The CDR3 runs to 15 residues. CDR3 DNA: TGTGCCAGCACTCCGAGACAGGGGGCCTTCTACGAGCAGTACTTC. Protein sequence: CASTPRQGAFYEQYF.

The rearrangement uses TRBV5-6 and TRBJ1-1; D is unclear. V lost 1 base and J lost 5, with 9 bases in between. The CDR3 runs to 13 residues. CDR1 and CDR2 from the germline V gene are SGHDT and YYEEEE. The CDR3 DNA follows: TGTGCCAGCAGCTTGTTAGGAGAAACTGAAGCTTTCTTT. It is translated as CASSLLGETEAFF.

The chain is built from TRBV5-1 and TRBJ2-5; possibly TRBD2 for D (5 bases). Germline lookup yields CDR1 SGHRS and CDR2 YFSETQ. V was pared by 4 bases and J by 3 bases, with 13 bases between. The CDR3 is 14 residues long. The CDR3 loop is CASSLLEGEETQYF. CDR3 DNA sequence: TGCGCCAGCAGCCTACTTGAGGGAGAAGAGACCCAGTACTTC. The full variable domain, completed using reference TRBV5-1 and TRBJ2-5, is KAGVTQTPRYLIKTRGQQVTLSCSPISGHRSVSWYQQTPGQGLQFLFEYFSETQRNKGNFPGRFSGRQFSNSRSEMNVSTLELGDSALYLCASSLLEGEETQYFGPGTRLLVL.

The CDR3 loop reads CASSLSGRAADTQYF. The CDR3 nucleotides are TGTGCCAGCAGCTTGAGCGGGAGGGCCGCAGATACGCAGTATTTT. V and J are TRBV7-3 and TRBJ2-3, with 10 nucleotides matching TRBD2. The CDR3 totals 15 residues. Germline values: CDR1 SGHTA, CDR2 FQGTGA. Trimming at V came to 3 bases and at J to 4 bases, leaving 4 bases not matched to a gene.

This chain uses TRBV4-1 with TRBJ1-1; perhaps TRBD1 as D (6 bases). This CDR3 spans 12 amino acids. Deletions cut 4 bases from V and 7 bases from J, with 10 bases between. The germline V gene has CDR1 MGHRA and CDR2 YSYEKL. As DNA, the CDR3 is TGCGCCAGCAGCCCCCGGACAGATGAAGCTTTCTTT. Protein sequence: CASSPRTDEAFF.